This TCR beta chain was sequenced in a study of T-cell reconstitution after alpha-beta-depleted transplantation in children. Whole-study findings and limits: Surviving recipient T cells and thymic progenitors produced the high day-60 TCRbeta diversity seen in some patients. After one year, T-cell counts and TCRbeta diversity mostly came from new T cells.

The junction had 5 bases not matched to a gene; V was cut back by 5 bases and J by 7 bases. This CDR3 contains 14 residues. The sample holds a few counts of this clonotype. Antigen unknown. The TCRbeta library incorporated unique molecular identifiers. Each CDR3 protein gets one entry after TCRdb re-called the PCR reads with MiXCR. The sample holds approximately 980,000 distinct CDR3 sequences, about 30% seen once. The sample here was PBMCs, mostly from graft donor cells, taken 360 days after TCRalphabeta/CD19-depleted stem cell transplant. The chain is built from TRBV12-3 or TRBV12-4 and TRBJ2-1; TRBD1 matches 10 bases. The sequence was obtained from a boy in the first two years of life who had a stem cell transplant for SCID, so the T cells may come from the graft donor. The CDR3 bases are TGTGCCAGCAGTCCGGGGACAGGGGAGAATGAGCAGTTCTTC. This gives the protein CASSPGTGENEQFF.